This TCR beta chain emerged from a study of OX40 agonist ivuxolimab in advanced cancers. Study as a whole: Hepatocellular carcinoma, melanoma, renal cell or head and neck cancer occurred in dose-escalation patients. Partial responses were achieved by three patients, of whom one had hepatocellular carcinoma and two had cutaneous melanoma.

Broader study findings: On average, CD8+ T cells had more expanded clones than CD4+. By week 6 at 0.1 to 3.0 mg/kg, blood CD4+ and CD8+ T cells had expanded clonally.

This CDR3 is built from 14 residues. The germline V gene has CDR1 SGHRS and CDR2 YFSETQ. Trimming removed 8 bases from V and 4 bases from J; junction bases left unmatched: 8. This clone was observed once. Its cognate antigen is unknown. The protocol was immunoSEQ multiplex PCR, while the TCRdb copy is restricted to in-frame clones and leaves out a portion. Here the sample spans some 150,000 clones, 90% being singletons. The sequencing used CD4+ or CD8+ T cells sorted from blood, collected in a trial of the OX40 agonist ivuxolimab. This chain connects TRBV5-1 to TRBJ2-2; 7 nucleotides match TRBD1. The source is an adult with an advanced solid tumor such as melanoma, head and neck, liver or kidney cancer. CDR3 coding DNA: TGCGCCAGTCGACAGGGAGTCGGCACCGGGGAGCTGTTTTTT. As protein: CASRQGVGTGELFF.